These T cell receptor beta chains were read from a single sample in a study of blood T cells in healthy people across ages. Each CDR3 protein is one row after TCRdb ran MiXCR on the 5' RACE reads. The sample lists hundreds of thousands of distinct CDR3 sequences; around 24% were seen once. These data are also associated with another study on T cells of mothers and their children.

Sequenced: blood. These receptors were collected from a boy aged 5-17 years in good health. Both conserved end residues are part of each CDR3. D genes are given only for firm matches. Rows may omit the clone size; those that give it use once, few, many or a size class.

TRBV15	TRBJ1-2	.	.	TGTGCCACCAGCAGAGTTCCAGGGGAAGGCTACACCTTC	CATSRVPGEGYTF
TRBV5-1	TRBJ2-7	.	TRBD1	TGCGCCAGCAGCCGGGCCGCCGGGACAGGGGACGAGCAGTACTTC	CASSRAAGTGDEQYF
TRBV4-2	TRBJ1-1	few	.	TGTGCCAGCAGCCAAGAAACCAGGATGAACACTGAAGCTTTCTTT	CASSQETRMNTEAFF
TRBV28	TRBJ2-7	.	.	TGTGCCAGCAGTTTATTGACAGGTTACCACGAGCAGTACTTC	CASSLLTGYHEQYF
TRBV27	TRBJ1-2	.	.	TGTGCCAGCAGTCCACTGCCGGGCTCCGGTGTGGGCTACACCTTC	CASSPLPGSGVGYTF
TRBV20-1	TRBJ2-3	once	TRBD2	TGCAGTGCTAAGAGCGGGGACCGTGCCGGAGATACGCAGTATTTT	CSAKSGDRAGDTQYF
TRBV12-3/TRBV12-4	TRBJ1-1	few	TRBD1	TGTGCCAGCATTCGGGACAGCCAAGGGGGGAAGGCTGAAGTTTTCTTT	CASIRDSQGGKAEVFF
TRBV6-6	TRBJ1-4	.	TRBD1	TGTGCCAGCAGTCCTTGGACAGGGCCAACTAATGAAAAACTGTTTTTT	CASSPWTGPTNEKLFF
TRBV7-9	TRBJ1-3	.	.	TGTGCCAGCAGCCGTCCTGGGGTGAGCTCTGGAAACACCATATATTTT	CASSRPGVSSGNTIYF
TRBV12-3/TRBV12-4	TRBJ2-1	.	TRBD2	TGTGCCAGCAGTTCTTGGACTAGCGGGGGGGCGACTGAGCAGTTCTTC	CASSSWTSGGATEQFF
TRBV21-1	TRBJ2-1	.	.	TGTGCCCCTAGGCGGAGACTAGCGGGAGGGCGGAGCTCCTACAATGAGCAGTTCTTC	CAPRRRLAGGRSSYNEQFF
TRBV28	TRBJ1-6	few	TRBD1	TGTGCCAGCAGTTCGGGACAGGGGAATTCACCCCTCCACTTT	CASSSGQGNSPLHF
TRBV9	TRBJ2-1	few	TRBD2	TGTGCCAGCAGCGTAGGCGGACTAGCGGGGACCAATGAGCAGTTCTTC	CASSVGGLAGTNEQFF
TRBV2	TRBJ2-4	few	TRBD2	TGTGCCAGCAGTGGAGGACTAGCGGGGTCCAAAAACATTCAGTACTTC	CASSGGLAGSKNIQYF
TRBV10-3	TRBJ1-2	few	TRBD1	TGCGCCATCAGACTACAGGGGATGGGCTACACCTTC	CAIRLQGMGYTF
TRBV21-1	TRBJ2-7	few	.	TGTGCCAGCAGCGCGCGGGACAGCTGTTTCTCCTACGAGCAGTACTTC	CASSARDSCFSYEQYF
TRBV27	TRBJ2-1	.	TRBD2	TGTGCCAGCAGTTTATATAGCGGGGGGGCGAATGAGCAGTTCTTC	CASSLYSGGANEQFF
TRBV12-3/TRBV12-4	TRBJ1-6	few	.	TGTGCCAGCGGGGTTCTACAACTGGGTTCACCCCTCCACTTT	CASGVLQLGSPLHF
TRBV28	TRBJ1-5	few	.	TGTGCCAGCAGAATTGGCAATCAGCCCCAGCATTTT	CASRIGNQPQHF
TRBV20-1	TRBJ2-1	few	.	TGCAGTGCTAGAGATACGCAGCGGACGTCCAATGAGCAGTTCTTC	CSARDTQRTSNEQFF
TRBV21-1	TRBJ2-7	few	.	TGTGCCAGCAGCAAAGACGGGTCCCATCCCTACGAGCAGTACTTC	CASSKDGSHPYEQYF
TRBV5-1	TRBJ2-7	.	.	TGCGCCAGCAGCTTATCGGCGGGACAAAGCTCCTACGAGCAGTACTTC	CASSLSAGQSSYEQYF
TRBV14	TRBJ2-7	.	.	TGTGCCAGCAGTCGACTAGATTTCTACGAGCAGTACTTC	CASSRLDFYEQYF
TRBV28	TRBJ2-3	.	TRBD2	TGTGCCAGCAGTTTGTCCCCTAGCGGGGTAGGGGCTAGCACAGATACGCAGTATTTT	CASSLSPSGVGASTDTQYF
TRBV28	TRBJ2-7	.	.	TGTGCCAGCAGCCTCGACACGGTTCTGAGGGAGCAGTACTTC	CASSLDTVLREQYF
TRBV10-3	TRBJ2-5	.	TRBD1	TGTGCCATCAGTGAGCCCTTCACAGGGGGAGAGACCCAGTACTTC	CAISEPFTGGETQYF
TRBV10-3	TRBJ2-5	few	TRBD2	TGTGCCATCAGCCCAGGGCACAGCGGGAAGGAGACCCAGTACTTC	CAISPGHSGKETQYF
TRBV5-5	TRBJ2-7	few	TRBD2	TGTGCCAGCAGCTTGTCGACCGGGACTAGCCTCTCCTACGAGCAGTACTTC	CASSLSTGTSLSYEQYF
TRBV6-1	TRBJ1-1	few	.	TGTGCCAGCAGGGACCTGGGTGCTTTCTTT	CASRDLGAFF
TRBV29-1	TRBJ2-1	.	.	TGCAGCGTTGCCGCTCTTTCCTACAATGAGCAGTTCTTC	CSVAALSYNEQFF
TRBV29-1	TRBJ2-7	.	.	TGCAGCGTGGCGGGCGGCTACGAGCAGTACTTC	CSVAGGYEQYF
TRBV5-1	TRBJ1-2	few	.	TGCGCCAGCAGCCCTGGACACCGCTTGGATGGCTACACCTTC	CASSPGHRLDGYTF
TRBV12-3/TRBV12-4	TRBJ2-3	.	.	TGTGCCAGCAGTTTCGGGCTAGCGAGCTCAGATACGCAGTATTTT	CASSFGLASSDTQYF
TRBV4-1	TRBJ2-5	few	TRBD1	TGCGCCAGCAGCCAAGTCGGCAGGGGGAGACAAGAGACCCAGTACTTC	CASSQVGRGRQETQYF
TRBV27	TRBJ2-2	.	.	TGTGCCAGCAGTTGGGGGGTCCAGGGCGGGGAGCTGTTTTTT	CASSWGVQGGELFF
TRBV27	TRBJ1-2	.	.	TGTGCCAGCAGTCCCGGACTGACTAATCGTGGCTACACCTTC	CASSPGLTNRGYTF
TRBV4-2	TRBJ1-1	.	TRBD1	TGTGCCAGCAGCCAAATACCACAGGGGGCCGACACTGAAGCTTTCTTT	CASSQIPQGADTEAFF
TRBV6-5	TRBJ2-5	many	TRBD1	TGTGCCAGCAGCCCCTGGGGACAGGGGAAAGAGACCCAGTACTTC	CASSPWGQGKETQYF
TRBV5-1	TRBJ2-2	once	TRBD2	TGCGCCAGCAGCTTGGAGGCTAGCGGGATAGGCGGGGAGCTGTTTTTT	CASSLEASGIGGELFF
TRBV4-1	TRBJ2-1	.	.	TGCGCCAGCAGCCATCTGGACGGTAGGGATGAGCAGTTCTTC	CASSHLDGRDEQFF